This T cell receptor (beta chain) emerged from a study of control samples from healthy donors and cancer patients. Germline V gene sequence: CDR1 SGHDT, CDR2 YYEEEE. V dropped 3 bases and J dropped 3; count of bases not matched to a gene: 17. The CDR3 loop spans 18 amino acids. This clone was counted a few times. The protocol was immunoSEQ multiplex PCR, while the TCRdb copy is restricted to in-frame clones and leaves out a portion. The table includes 150,000 or so clones, roughly 93% detected once. The sequencing sample was made of blood. J is TRBJ1-2 and V is TRBV5-6, with 7 bases lining up with TRBD1. The TCR was taken from a man between 18 and 29 years old in good health. The CDR3 coding sequence is TGTGCCAGCAGCTCCACCCCCGATTGGACAGGCAGATACTATGGCTACACCTTC. Its protein product is CASSSTPDWTGRYYGYTF.